The source of this T cell receptor beta chain is a study of blood T cell repertoires in COVID-19. Study details: Sources were T cells, B-cell-depleted T cells, or PBMCs; the material itself was cDNA or gDNA.

Sequenced by immunoSEQ multiplex PCR; TCRdb stores in-frame clones only, minus some. The sample consists of roughly 80,000 clones, approximately 78% of them appearing once. This CDR3 has 16 amino acids. CDR1 and CDR2 (germline): MGHRA, YSYEKL. Unmatched junction bases numbered 9, after V lost 4 bases and J lost 7 bases. The specimen was peripheral blood. The chain is built from TRBV4-1 and TRBJ1-5; TRBD1 agrees at 11 bases. The clonotype originates from a human donor in a cohort sampled during active COVID-19. The CDR3 DNA sequence: TGCGCCAGCAGCCCCGGACAGGGGGCGGCAAGGCAGCCCCAGCATTTT. Encoded protein: CASSPGQGAARQPQHF.